This record looks at one T cell receptor beta chain sequence and its context. Generated by immunoSEQ multiplex PCR, the TCRdb table keeps only in-frame clones and is missing some. The table lists 84,000 or so clones, 75% to 95% of them singletons. This record belongs to a study of control samples from healthy donors and cancer patients. Per germline, CDR1 MNHEY and CDR2 SMNVEV (reference sequence). Trimming shortened V by 4 bases and J by 2 bases, and 15 bases separated the two germline ends. The CDR3 spans 15 residues. The sequence derives from a man under 40 in good health. The specimen sequenced was blood. The chain couples TRBV27 to TRBJ2-7, with D possibly being TRBD1 (6 bases). The CDR3 spells CASSSVLQGTYEQYF. The CDR3 region has the DNA TGTGCCAGCAGTTCCGTGCTCCAGGGGACCTACGAGCAGTACTTC.